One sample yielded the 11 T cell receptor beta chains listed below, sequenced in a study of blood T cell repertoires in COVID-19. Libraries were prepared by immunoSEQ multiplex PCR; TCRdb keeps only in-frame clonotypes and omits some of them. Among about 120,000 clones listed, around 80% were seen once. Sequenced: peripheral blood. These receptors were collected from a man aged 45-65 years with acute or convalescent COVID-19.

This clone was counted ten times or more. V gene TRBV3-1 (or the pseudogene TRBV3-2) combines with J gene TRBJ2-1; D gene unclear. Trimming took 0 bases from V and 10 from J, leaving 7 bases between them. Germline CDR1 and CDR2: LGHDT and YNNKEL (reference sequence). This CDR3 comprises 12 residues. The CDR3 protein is CASSQDEEEQFF. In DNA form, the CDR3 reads TGTGCCAGCAGCCAAGACGAGGAAGAGCAGTTCTTC.

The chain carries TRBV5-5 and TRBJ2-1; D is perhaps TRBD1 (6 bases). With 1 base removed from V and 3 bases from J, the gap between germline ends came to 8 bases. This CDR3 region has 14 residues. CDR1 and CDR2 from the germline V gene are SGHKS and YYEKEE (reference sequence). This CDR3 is CASSLRDNYNEQFF. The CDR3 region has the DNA TGTGCCAGCAGCTTGAGGGACAACTACAATGAGCAGTTCTTC.

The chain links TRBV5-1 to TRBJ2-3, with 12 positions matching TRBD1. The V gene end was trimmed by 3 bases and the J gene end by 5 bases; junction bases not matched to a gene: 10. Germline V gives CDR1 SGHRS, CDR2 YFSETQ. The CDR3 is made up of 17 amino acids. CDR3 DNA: TGCGCCAGCAGCTACAATCCGGGACAGGGGGCAATAGATACGCAGTATTTT. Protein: CASSYNPGQGAIDTQYF.

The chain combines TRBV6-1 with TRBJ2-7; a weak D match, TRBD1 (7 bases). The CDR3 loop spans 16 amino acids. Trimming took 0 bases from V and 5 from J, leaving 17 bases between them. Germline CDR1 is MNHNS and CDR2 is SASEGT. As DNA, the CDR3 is TGTGCCAGCAGTGAAGCGCGGAGCTCCAGGGGGGACGAGCAGTACTTC. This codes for CASSEARSSRGDEQYF.

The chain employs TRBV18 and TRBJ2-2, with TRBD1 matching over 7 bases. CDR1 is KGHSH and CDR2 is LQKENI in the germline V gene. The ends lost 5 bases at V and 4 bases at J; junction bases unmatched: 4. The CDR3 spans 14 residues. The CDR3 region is CASSVDRATGELFF. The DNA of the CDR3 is TGTGCCAGCTCAGTCGACAGGGCCACCGGGGAGCTGTTTTTT.

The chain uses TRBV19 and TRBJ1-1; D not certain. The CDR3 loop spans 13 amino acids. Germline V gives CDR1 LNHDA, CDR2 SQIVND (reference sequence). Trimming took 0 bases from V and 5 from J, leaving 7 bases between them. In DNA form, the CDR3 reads TGTGCCAGTAGTATAGATTCCAGAACTGAAGCTTTCTTT. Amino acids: CASSIDSRTEAFF.

CDR3 sequence: CARTGENYGYTF. In DNA, the CDR3 is TGTGCCCGAACAGGTGAAAACTATGGCTACACCTTC. The chain carries TRBV30 and TRBJ1-2; D is perhaps TRBD1 (5 bases). With 8 bases removed from V and 2 bases from J, the gap between germline ends came to 12 bases. CDR3 length: 12 amino acids. The germline gives CDR1 GTSNPN, CDR2 SVGIG (reference sequence).

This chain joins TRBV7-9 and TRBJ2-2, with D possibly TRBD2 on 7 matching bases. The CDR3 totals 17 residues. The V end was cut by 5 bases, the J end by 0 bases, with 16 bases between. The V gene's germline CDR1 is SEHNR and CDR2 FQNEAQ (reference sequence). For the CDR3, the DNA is TGTGCCAGCAGCCCCCAGGGGCGGGGGACGAACACCGGGGAGCTGTTTTTT. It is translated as CASSPQGRGTNTGELFF.

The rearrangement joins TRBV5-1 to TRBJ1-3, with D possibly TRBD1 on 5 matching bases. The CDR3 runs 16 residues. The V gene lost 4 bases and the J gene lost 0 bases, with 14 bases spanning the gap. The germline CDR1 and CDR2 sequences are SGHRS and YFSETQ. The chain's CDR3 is CASSPGRGYSGNTIYF. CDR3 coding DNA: TGCGCCAGCAGCCCGGGACGGGGGTACTCTGGAAACACCATATATTTT. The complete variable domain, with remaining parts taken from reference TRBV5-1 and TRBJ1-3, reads KAGVTQTPRYLIKTRGQQVTLSCSPISGHRSVSWYQQTPGQGLQFLFEYFSETQRNKGNFPGRFSGRQFSNSRSEMNVSTLELGDSALYLCASSPGRGYSGNTIYFGEGSWLTVV.

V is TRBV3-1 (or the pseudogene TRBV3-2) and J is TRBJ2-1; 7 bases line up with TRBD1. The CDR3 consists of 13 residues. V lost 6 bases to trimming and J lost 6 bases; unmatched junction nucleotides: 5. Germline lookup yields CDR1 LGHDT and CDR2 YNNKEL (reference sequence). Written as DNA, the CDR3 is TGTGCCAGCAGGGATTACAGGGGCAATGAGCAGTTCTTC. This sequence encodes CASRDYRGNEQFF.

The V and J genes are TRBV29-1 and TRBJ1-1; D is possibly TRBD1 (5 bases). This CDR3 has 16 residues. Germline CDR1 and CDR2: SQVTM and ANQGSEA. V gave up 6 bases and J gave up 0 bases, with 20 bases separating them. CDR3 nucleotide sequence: TGCAGCGTCGGTGATAGGGGCGTTGGTGTGAACACTGAAGCTTTCTTT. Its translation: CSVGDRGVGVNTEAFF.